This TCR beta chain was captured in a study of blood T cells in healthy people across ages. General study findings and limits: With donor CMV status unknown, expanded clonotype changes were possibly confounded.

This CDR3 spans 15 amino acids. The germline V gene has CDR1 MNHEY and CDR2 SMNVEV (reference sequence). V dropped 7 bases and J dropped 4; count of bases not matched to a gene: 11. Turning to this clonotype: As yet, its antigen is unknown.

Aged roughly 6 to 95, donors were systemically healthy Caucasians from Russia. PCR was performed a second time for about 7 to 11 cycles using a sample-barcoded 5' primer and a J-beta primer mix. TCRdb fed the 5' RACE reads into MiXCR, producing one record per CDR3 protein. The data hold almost 300,000 distinct CDR3 sequences, with around 27% observed a single time. The chain employs TRBV27 and TRBJ1-1, with 8 bases that match TRBD1. Specimen: blood. The sequence derives from a woman aged 70-85 years in good health. The CDR3 protein is CASTYDRGGATEAFF. In DNA form, the CDR3 reads TGTGCCAGCACCTACGACAGGGGAGGAGCCACTGAAGCTTTCTTT.